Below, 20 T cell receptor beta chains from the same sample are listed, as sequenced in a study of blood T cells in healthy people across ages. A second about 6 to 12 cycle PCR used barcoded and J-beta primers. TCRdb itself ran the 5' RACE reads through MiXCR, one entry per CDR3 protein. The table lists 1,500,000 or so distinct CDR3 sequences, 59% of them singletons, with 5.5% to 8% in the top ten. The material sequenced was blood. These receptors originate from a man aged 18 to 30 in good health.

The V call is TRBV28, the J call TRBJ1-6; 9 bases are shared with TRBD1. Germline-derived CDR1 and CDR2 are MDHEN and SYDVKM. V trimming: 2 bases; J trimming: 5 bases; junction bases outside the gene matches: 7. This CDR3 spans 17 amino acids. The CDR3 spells CASSLLGGTGNNSPLHF. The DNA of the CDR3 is TGTGCCAGCAGTTTACTTGGAGGGACAGGGAATAATTCACCCCTCCACTTT.

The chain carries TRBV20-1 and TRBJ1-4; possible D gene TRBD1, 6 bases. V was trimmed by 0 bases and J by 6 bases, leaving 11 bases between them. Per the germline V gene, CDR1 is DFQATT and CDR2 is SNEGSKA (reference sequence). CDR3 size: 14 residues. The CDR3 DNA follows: TGCAGTGCTAGAGATGCACAGGGTGATGAAAAACTGTTTTTT. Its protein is CSARDAQGDEKLFF.

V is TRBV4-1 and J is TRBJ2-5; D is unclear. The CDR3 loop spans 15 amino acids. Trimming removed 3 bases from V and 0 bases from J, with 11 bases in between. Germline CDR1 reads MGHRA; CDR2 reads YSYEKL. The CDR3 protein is CASSHVPGNQETQYF. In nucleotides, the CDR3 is TGCGCCAGCAGCCACGTACCAGGCAACCAAGAGACCCAGTACTTC.

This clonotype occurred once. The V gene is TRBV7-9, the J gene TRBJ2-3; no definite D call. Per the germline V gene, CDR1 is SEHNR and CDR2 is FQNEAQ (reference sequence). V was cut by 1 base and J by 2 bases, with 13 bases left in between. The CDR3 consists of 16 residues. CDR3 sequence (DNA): TGTGCCAGCAGCTTAGGGCAGCCTAGTACCACAGATACGCAGTATTTT. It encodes CASSLGQPSTTDTQYF.

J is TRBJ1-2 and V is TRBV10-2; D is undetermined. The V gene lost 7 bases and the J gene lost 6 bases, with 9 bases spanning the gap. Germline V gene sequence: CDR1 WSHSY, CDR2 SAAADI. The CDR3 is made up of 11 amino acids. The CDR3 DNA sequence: TGCGCCAGCACCTCCGGGGATGGCTACACCTTC. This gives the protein CASTSGDGYTF.

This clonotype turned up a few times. The CDR3 is CASSEFNNEQFF. The CDR3 DNA reads TGTGCCAGCAGTGAATTCAACAATGAGCAGTTCTTC. The chain combines TRBV25-1 with TRBJ2-1, with D uncertain. Per the germline V gene, CDR1 is MGHDK and CDR2 is SYGVNS. V lost 1 base and J 5 bases, leaving 3 bases between the germline ends. CDR3 length: 12 residues.

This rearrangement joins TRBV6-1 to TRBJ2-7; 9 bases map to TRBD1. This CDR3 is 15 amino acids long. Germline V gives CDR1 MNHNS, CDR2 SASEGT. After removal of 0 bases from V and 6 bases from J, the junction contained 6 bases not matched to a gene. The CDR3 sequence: CASSEAPGQGSEQYF. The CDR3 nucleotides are TGTGCCAGCAGTGAAGCCCCGGGACAGGGATCCGAGCAGTACTTC.

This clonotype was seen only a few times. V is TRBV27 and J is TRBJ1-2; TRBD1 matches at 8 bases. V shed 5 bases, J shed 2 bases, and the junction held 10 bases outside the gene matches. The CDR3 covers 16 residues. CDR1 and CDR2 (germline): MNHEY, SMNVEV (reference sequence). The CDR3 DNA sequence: TGTGCCAGCAGTACACTCACCAGGGGGCTCAACTATGGCTACACCTTC. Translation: CASSTLTRGLNYGYTF.

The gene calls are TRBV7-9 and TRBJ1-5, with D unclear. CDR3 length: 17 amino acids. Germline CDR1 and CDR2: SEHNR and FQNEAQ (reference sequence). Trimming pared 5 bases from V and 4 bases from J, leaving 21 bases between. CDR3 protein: CASSQAPGPTGNQPQHF. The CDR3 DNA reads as TGTGCCAGCAGCCAGGCACCAGGACCGACGGGGAATCAGCCCCAGCATTTT.

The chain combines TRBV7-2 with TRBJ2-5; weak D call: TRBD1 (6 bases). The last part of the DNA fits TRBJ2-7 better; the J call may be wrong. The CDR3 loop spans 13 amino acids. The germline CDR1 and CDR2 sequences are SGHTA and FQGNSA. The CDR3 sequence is CASSYQGLYEQYF. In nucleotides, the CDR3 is TGTGCCAGCAGCTATCAGGGGCTGTACGAGCAGTACTTC.

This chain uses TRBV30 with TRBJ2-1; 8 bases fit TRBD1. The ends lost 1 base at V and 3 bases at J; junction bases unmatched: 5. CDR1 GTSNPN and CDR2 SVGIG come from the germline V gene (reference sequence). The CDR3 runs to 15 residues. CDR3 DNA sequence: TGTGCCTGGAGTGCGGGACAGGACATCTACAATGAGCAGTTCTTC. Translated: CAWSAGQDIYNEQFF.

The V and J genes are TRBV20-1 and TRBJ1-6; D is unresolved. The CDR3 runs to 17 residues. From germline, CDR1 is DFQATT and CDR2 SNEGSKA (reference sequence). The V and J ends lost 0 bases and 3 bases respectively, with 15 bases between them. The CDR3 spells CSARDEEDLHYNSPLHF. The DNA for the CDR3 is TGCAGTGCTAGAGATGAAGAAGACCTGCACTATAATTCACCCCTCCACTTT.

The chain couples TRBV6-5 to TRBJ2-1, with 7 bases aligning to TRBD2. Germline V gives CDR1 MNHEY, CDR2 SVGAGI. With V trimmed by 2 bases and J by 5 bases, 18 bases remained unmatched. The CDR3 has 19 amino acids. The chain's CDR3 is CASSYLLGSPGGDNNEQFF. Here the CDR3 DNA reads TGTGCCAGCAGTTACCTTCTTGGATCCCCGGGGGGAGACAACAATGAGCAGTTCTTC.

CDR3 protein: CASSPTSGRVRETQYF. In nucleotides, the CDR3 is TGTGCCAGCAGCCCTACTAGCGGGAGGGTACGGGAGACCCAGTACTTC. J is TRBJ2-5 and V is TRBV7-9; TRBD2 agrees at 13 bases. Germline CDR1 SEHNR, CDR2 FQNEAQ (reference sequence). J was trimmed by 5 bases and V by 5 bases; bases with no gene match: 8. The CDR3 sequence is 16 residues long.

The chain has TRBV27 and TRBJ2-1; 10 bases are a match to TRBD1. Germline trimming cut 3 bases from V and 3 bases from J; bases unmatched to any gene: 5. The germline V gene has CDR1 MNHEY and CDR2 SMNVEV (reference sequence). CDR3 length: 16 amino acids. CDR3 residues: CASSLFWTGGYNEQFF. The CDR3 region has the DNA TGTGCCAGCAGTTTGTTTTGGACAGGGGGCTACAATGAGCAGTTCTTC.

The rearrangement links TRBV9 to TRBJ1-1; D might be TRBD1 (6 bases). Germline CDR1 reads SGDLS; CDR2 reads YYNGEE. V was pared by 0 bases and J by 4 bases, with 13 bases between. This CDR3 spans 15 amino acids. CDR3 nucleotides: TGTGCCAGCAGCGTAGGGGGGCGCTTGGGCACTGAAGCTTTCTTT. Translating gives CASSVGGRLGTEAFF.

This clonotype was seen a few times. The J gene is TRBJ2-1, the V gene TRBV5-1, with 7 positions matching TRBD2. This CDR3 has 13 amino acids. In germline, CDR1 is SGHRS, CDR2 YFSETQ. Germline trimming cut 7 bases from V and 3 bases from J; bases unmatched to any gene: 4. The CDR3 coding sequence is TGCGCCAGCCTCAGGGAGGGCTACAATGAGCAGTTCTTC. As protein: CASLREGYNEQFF.

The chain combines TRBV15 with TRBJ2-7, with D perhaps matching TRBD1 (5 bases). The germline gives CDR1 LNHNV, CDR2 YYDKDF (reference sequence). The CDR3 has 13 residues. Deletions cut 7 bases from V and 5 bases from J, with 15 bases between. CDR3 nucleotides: TGTGCCACCAAACAGGATAAAGACAACGAGCAGTACTTC. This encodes CATKQDKDNEQYF.

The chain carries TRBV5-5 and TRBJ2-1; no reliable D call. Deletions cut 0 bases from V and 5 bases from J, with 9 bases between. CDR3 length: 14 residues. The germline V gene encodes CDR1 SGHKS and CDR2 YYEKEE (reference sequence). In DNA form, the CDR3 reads TGTGCCAGCAGCTTGGGGTCCGCGGACAATGAGCAGTTCTTC. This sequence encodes CASSLGSADNEQFF.

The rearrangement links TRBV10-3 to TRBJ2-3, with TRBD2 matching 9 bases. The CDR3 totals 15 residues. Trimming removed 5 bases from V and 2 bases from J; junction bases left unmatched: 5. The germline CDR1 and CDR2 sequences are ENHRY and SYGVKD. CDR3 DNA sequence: TGTGCCATCAGTACAGCGGGGGGATACACAGATACGCAGTATTTT. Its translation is CAISTAGGYTDTQYF.